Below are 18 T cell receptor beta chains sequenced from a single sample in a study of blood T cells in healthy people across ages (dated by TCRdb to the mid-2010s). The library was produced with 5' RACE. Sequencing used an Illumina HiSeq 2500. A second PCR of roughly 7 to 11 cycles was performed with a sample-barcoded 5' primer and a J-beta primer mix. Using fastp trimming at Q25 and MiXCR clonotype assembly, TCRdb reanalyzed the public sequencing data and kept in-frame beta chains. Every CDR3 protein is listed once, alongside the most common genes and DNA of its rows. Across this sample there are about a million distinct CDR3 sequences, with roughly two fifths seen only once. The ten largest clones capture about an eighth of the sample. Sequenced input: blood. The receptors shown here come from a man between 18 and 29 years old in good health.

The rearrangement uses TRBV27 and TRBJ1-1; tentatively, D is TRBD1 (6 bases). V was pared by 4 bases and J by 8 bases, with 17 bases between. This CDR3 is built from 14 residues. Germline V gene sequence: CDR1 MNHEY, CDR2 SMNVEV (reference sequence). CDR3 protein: CASSSTRGGREAFF. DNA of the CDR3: TGTGCCAGCAGTTCAACAAGGGGGGGGAGGGAAGCTTTCTTT.

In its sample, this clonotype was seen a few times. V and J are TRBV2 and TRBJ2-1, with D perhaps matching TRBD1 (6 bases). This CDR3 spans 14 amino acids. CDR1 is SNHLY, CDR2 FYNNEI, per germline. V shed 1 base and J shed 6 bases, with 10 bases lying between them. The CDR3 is CASSEGTVPNEQFF. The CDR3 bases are TGTGCCAGCAGTGAAGGGACAGTGCCCAATGAGCAGTTCTTC.

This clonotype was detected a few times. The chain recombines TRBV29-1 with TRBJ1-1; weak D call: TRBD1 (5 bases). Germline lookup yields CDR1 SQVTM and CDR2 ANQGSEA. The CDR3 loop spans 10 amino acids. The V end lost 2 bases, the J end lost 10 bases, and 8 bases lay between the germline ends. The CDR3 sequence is CSVERGAAFF. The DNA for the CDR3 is TGCAGCGTTGAAAGAGGGGCAGCTTTCTTT. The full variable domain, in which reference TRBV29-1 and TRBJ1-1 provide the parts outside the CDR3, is SAVISQKPSRDICQRGTSLTIQCQVDSQVTMMFWYRQQPGQSLTLIATANQGSEATYESGFVIDKFPISRPNLTFSTLTVSNMSPEDSSIYLCSVERGAAFFGQGTRLTVV.

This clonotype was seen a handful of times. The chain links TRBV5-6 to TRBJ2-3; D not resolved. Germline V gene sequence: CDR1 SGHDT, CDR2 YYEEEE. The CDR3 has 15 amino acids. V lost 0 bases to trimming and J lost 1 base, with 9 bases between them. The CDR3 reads CASSLAWAGTDTQYF. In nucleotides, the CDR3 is TGTGCCAGCAGCTTGGCCTGGGCAGGCACAGATACGCAGTATTTT.

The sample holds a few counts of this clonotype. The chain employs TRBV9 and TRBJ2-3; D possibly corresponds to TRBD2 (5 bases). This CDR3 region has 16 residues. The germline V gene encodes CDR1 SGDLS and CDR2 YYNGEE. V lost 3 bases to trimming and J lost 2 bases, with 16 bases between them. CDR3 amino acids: CASSALGRGSTDTQYF. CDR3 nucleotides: TGTGCCAGCAGCGCCCTTGGGCGAGGGTCCACAGATACGCAGTATTTT.

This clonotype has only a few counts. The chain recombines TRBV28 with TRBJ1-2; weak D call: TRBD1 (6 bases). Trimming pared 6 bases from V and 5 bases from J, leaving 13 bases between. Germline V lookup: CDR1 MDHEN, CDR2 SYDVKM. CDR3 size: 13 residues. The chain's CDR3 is CASRAGTRYGYTF. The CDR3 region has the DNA TGTGCCAGCAGGGCCGGGACAAGATATGGCTACACCTTC.

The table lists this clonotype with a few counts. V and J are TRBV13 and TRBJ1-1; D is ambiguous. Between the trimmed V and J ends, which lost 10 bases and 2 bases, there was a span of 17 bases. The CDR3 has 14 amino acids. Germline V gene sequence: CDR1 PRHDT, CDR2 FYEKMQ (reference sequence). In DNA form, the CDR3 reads TGTGCCACCAATATTCGTGGGGAAAACACTGAAGCTTTCTTT. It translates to CATNIRGENTEAFF.

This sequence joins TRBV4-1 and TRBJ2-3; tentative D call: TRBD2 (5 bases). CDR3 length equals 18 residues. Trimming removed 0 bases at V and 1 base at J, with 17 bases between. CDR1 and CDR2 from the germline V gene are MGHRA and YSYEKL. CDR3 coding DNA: TGCGCCAGCAGCCAAGACTTAAGCGGATCGGCTGGCACAGATACGCAGTATTTT. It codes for CASSQDLSGSAGTDTQYF.

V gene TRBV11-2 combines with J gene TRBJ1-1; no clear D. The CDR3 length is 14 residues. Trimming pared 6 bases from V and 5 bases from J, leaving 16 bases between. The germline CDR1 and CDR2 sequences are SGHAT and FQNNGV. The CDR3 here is CASRPSFTRTEAFF. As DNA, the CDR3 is TGTGCCAGCAGACCATCCTTCACCAGGACTGAAGCTTTCTTT. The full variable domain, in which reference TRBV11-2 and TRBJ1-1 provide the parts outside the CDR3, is EAGVAQSPRYKIIEKRQSVAFWCNPISGHATLYWYQQILGQGPKLLIQFQNNGVVDDSQLPKDRFSAERLKGVDSTLKIQPAKLEDSAVYLCASRPSFTRTEAFFGQGTRLTVV.

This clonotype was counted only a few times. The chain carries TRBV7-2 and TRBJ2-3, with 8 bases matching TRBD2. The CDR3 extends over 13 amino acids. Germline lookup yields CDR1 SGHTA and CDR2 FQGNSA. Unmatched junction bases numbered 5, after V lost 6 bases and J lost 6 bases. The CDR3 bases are TGTGCCAGCAGGCGGGGGGCGGTCGATACGCAGTATTTT. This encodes CASRRGAVDTQYF.

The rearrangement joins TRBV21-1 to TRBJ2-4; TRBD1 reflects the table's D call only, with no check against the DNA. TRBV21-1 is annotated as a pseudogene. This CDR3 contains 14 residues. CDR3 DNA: TGTGCCAGCGCGGGGGCGAGCTCATACAATGAGCAGTACTTC. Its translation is CASAGASSYNEQYF.

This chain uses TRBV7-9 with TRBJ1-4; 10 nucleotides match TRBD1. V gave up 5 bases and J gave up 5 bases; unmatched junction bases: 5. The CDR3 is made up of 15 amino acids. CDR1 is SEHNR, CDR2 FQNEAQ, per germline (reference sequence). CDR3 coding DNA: TGTGCCAGCAGCCCCGGGACAGGGGAAAATGAAAAACTGTTTTTT. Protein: CASSPGTGENEKLFF.

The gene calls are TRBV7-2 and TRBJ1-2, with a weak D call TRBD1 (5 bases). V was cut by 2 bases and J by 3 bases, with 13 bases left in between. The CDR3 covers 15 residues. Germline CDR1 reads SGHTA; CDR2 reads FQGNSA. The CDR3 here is CASSLTGSGDYGYTF. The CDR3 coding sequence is TGTGCCAGCAGCTTAACGGGTTCGGGGGACTATGGCTACACCTTC.

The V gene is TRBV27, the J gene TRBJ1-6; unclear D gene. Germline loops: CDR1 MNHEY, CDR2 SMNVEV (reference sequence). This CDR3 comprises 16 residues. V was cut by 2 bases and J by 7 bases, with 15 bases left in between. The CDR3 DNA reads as TGTGCCAGCAGTTTAGATCAGCGGCTCGTCAATTCACCCCTCCACTTT. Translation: CASSLDQRLVNSPLHF.

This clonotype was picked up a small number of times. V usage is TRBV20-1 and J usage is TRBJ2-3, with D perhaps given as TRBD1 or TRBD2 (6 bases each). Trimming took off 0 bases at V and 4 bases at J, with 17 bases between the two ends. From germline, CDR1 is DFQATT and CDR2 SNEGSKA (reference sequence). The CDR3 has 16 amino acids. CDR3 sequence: CSARDLGGYVADTQYF. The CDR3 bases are TGCAGTGCTAGAGATCTAGGGGGGTACGTCGCAGATACGCAGTATTTT.

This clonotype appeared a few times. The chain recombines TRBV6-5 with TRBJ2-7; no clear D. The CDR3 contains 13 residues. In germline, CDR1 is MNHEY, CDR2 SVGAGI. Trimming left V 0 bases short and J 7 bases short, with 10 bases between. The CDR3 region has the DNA TGTGCCAGCAGTTACTCATCCTCCCTGGAGCAGTACTTC. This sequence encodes CASSYSSSLEQYF.

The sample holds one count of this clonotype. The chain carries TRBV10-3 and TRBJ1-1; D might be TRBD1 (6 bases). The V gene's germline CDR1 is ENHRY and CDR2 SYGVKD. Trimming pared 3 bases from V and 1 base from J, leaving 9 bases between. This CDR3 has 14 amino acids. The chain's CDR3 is CAISDPDRNTEAFF. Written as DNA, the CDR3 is TGTGCCATCAGTGACCCGGACAGGAACACTGAAGCTTTCTTT.

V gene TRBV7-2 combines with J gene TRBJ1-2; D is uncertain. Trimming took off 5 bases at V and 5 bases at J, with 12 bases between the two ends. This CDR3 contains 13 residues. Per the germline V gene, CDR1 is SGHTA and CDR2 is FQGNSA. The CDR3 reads CASSVEVQYGYTF. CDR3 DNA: TGTGCCAGCAGCGTCGAGGTGCAGTATGGCTACACCTTC.